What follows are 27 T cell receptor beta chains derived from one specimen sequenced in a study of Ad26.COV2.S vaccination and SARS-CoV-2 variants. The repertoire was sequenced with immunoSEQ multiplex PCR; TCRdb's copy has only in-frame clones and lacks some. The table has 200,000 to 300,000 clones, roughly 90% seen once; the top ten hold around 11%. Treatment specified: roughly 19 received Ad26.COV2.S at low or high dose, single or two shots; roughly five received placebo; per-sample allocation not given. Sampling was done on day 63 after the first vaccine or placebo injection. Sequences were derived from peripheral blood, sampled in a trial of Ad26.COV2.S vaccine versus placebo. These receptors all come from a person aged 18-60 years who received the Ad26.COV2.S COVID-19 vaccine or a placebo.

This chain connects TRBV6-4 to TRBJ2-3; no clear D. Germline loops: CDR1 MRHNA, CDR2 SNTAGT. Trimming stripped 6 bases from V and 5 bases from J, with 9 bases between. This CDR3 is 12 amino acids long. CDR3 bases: TGTGCCAGCAGCCTGAACGGAGATACGCAGTATTTT. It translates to CASSLNGDTQYF.

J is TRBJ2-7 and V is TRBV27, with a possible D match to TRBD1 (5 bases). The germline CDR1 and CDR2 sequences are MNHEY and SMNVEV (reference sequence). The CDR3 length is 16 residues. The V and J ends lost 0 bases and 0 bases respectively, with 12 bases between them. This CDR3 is CASSLSGRASSYEQYF. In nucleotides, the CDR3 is TGTGCCAGCAGTTTATCGGGCAGGGCAAGCTCCTACGAGCAGTACTTC.

As DNA, the CDR3 is TGTGCCAGCCAGGGTACTTCCTACAATGAGCAGTTCTTC. It specifies CASQGTSYNEQFF. The chain carries TRBV12-3 or TRBV12-4 and TRBJ2-1; maybe TRBD1 (5 bases). Trimming shortened V by 8 bases and J by 1 base, and 9 bases separated the two germline ends. The CDR3 covers 13 residues.

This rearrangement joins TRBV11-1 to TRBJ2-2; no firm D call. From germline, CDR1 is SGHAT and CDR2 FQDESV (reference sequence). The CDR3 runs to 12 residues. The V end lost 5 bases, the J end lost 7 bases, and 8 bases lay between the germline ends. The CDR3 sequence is CASSPGVGELFF. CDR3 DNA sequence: TGTGCCAGCAGCCCAGGAGTCGGGGAGCTGTTTTTT. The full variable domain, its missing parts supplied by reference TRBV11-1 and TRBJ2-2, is EAEVAQSPRYKITEKSQAVAFWCDPISGHATLYWYRQILGQGPELLVQFQDESVVDDSQLPKDRFSAERLKGVDSTLKIQPAELGDSAMYLCASSPGVGELFFGEGSRLTVL.

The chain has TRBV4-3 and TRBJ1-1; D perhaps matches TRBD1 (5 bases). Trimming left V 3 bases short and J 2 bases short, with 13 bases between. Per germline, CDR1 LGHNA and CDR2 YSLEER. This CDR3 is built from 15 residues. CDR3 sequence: CASSHRRDANTEAFF. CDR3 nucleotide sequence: TGCGCCAGCAGCCACCGCAGGGATGCCAACACTGAAGCTTTCTTT.

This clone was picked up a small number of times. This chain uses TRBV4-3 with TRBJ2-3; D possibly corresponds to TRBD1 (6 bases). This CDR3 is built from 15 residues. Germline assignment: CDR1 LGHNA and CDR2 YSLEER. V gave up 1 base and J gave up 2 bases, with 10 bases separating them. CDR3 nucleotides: TGCGCCAGCAGCCAAGTTGGGGACAACACAGATACGCAGTATTTT. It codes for CASSQVGDNTDTQYF.

CDR3 in DNA: TGTGCCAGCAGCCCCAGACAGATCCCAAGTTTCTTGAACACTGAAGCTTTCTTT. Its protein product is CASSPRQIPSFLNTEAFF. V and J are TRBV7-9 and TRBJ1-1; a possible D gene is TRBD1 (5 bases). Germline CDR1 reads SEHNR; CDR2 reads FQNEAQ (reference sequence). The CDR3 covers 18 residues. V shed 5 bases and J shed 0 bases, with 22 bases lying between them.

CDR3 in amino acids: CASSYKTTTPGTQYF. The CDR3 DNA reads TGTGCCAGCAGCTATAAGACTACAACTCCGGGGACCCAGTACTTC. V and J are TRBV3-1 (or the pseudogene TRBV3-2) and TRBJ2-5; TRBD2 is a possible D gene (5 bases). CDR3 length: 15 amino acids. The ends were cut back, 5 bases at V and 7 bases at J, with 20 bases in the middle. The germline V gene has CDR1 LGHDT and CDR2 YNNKEL (reference sequence).

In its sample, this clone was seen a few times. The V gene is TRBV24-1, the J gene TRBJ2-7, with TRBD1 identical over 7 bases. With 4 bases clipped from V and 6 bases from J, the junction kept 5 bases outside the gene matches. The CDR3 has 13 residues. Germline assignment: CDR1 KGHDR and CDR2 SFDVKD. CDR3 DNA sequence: TGTGCCACCAGTGACCATGACAGGGTCGAGCAGTACTTC. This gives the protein CATSDHDRVEQYF.

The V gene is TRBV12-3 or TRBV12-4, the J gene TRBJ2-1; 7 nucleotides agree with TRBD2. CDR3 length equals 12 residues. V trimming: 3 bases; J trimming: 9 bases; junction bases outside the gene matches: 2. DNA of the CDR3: TGTGCCAGCAGTTTTTGGGGGGGTGAGCAGTTCTTC. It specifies CASSFWGGEQFF.

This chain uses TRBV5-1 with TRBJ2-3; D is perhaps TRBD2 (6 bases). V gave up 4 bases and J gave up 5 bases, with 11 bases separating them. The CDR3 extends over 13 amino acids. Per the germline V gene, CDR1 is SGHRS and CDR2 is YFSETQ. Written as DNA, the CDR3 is TGCGCCAGCAGCCGGCGGGGCGAAGATACGCAGTATTTT. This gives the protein CASSRRGEDTQYF. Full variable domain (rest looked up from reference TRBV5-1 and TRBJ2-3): KAGVTQTPRYLIKTRGQQVTLSCSPISGHRSVSWYQQTPGQGLQFLFEYFSETQRNKGNFPGRFSGRQFSNSRSEMNVSTLELGDSALYLCASSRRGEDTQYFGPGTRLTVL.

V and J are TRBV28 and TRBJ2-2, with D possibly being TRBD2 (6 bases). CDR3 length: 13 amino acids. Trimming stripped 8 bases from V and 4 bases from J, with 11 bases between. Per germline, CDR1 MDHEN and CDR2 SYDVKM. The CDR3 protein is CASWAGRTGELFF. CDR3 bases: TGTGCCAGCTGGGCGGGACGCACCGGGGAGCTGTTTTTT.

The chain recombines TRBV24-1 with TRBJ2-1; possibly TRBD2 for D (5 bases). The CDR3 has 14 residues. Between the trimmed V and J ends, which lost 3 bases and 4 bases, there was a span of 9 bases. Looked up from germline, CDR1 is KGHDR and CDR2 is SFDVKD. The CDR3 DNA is TGTGCCACCAGTGATACCGGACTTTACAATGAGCAGTTCTTC. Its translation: CATSDTGLYNEQFF.

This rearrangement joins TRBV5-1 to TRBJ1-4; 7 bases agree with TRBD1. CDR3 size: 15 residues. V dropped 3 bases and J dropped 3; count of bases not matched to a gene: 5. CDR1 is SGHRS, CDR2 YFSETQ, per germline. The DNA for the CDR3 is TGCGCCAGCAGCTCCCAGGGGGTGCCTAATGAAAAACTGTTTTTT. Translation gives CASSSQGVPNEKLFF. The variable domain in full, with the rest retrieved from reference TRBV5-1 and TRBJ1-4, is KAGVTQTPRYLIKTRGQQVTLSCSPISGHRSVSWYQQTPGQGLQFLFEYFSETQRNKGNFPGRFSGRQFSNSRSEMNVSTLELGDSALYLCASSSQGVPNEKLFFGSGTQLSVL.

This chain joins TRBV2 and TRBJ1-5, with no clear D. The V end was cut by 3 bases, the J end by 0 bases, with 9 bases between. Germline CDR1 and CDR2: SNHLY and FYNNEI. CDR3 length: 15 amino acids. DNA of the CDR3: TGTGCCAGCAGTGACTCCGGGAATAGCAATCAGCCCCAGCATTTT. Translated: CASSDSGNSNQPQHF.

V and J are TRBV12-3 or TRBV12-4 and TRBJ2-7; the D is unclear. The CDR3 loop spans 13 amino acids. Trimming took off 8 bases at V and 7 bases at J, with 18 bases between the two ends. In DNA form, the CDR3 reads TGTGCCAGCCGCTACGGGTCAAACGATGAGCAGTACTTC. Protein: CASRYGSNDEQYF.

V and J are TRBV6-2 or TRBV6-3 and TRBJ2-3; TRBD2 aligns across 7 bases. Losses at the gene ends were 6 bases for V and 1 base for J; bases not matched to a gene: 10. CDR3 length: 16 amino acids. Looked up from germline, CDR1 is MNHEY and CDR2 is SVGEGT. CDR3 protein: CASSPRSLAGTDTQYF. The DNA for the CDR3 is TGTGCCAGCAGCCCACGGTCCCTAGCGGGCACAGATACGCAGTATTTT.

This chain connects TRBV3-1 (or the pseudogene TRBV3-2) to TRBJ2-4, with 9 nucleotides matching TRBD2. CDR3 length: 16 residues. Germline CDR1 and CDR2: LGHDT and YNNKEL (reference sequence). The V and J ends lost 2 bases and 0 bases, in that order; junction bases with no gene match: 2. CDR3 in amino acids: CASSQLAGLAKNIQYF. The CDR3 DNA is TGTGCCAGCAGCCAACTAGCGGGGCTAGCCAAAAACATTCAGTACTTC.

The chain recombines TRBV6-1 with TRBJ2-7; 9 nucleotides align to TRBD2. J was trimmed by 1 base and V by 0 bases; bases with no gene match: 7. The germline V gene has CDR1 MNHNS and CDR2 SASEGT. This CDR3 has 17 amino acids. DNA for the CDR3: TGTGCCAGCAGTGAAGCTAGCGGGGGCCTTTCTTCCTACGAGCAGTACTTC. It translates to CASSEASGGLSSYEQYF.

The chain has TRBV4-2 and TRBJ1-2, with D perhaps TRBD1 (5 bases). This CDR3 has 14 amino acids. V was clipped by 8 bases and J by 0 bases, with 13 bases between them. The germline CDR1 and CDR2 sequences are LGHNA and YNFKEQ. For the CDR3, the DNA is TGTGCCAGCCACCGGGGGGGTACTAACTATGGCTACACCTTC. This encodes CASHRGGTNYGYTF.

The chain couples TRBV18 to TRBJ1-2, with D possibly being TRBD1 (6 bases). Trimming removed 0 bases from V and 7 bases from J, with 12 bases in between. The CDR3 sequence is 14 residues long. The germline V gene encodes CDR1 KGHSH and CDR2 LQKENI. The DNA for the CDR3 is TGTGCCAGCTCACCACCGCAGGGGATGGGTGGCTACACCTTC. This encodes CASSPPQGMGGYTF. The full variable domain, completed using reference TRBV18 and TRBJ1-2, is NAGVMQNPRHLVRRRGQEARLRCSPMKGHSHVYWYRQLPEEGLKFMVYLQKENIIDESGMPKERFSAEFPKEGPSILRIQQVVRGDSAAYFCASSPPQGMGGYTFGSGTRLTVV.

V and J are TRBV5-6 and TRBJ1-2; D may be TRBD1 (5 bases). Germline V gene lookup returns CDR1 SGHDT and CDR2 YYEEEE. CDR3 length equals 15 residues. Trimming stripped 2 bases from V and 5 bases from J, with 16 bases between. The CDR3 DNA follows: TGTGCCAGCAGCTTTTCGGGGGGAAATTTTTATGGCTACACCTTC. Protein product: CASSFSGGNFYGYTF.

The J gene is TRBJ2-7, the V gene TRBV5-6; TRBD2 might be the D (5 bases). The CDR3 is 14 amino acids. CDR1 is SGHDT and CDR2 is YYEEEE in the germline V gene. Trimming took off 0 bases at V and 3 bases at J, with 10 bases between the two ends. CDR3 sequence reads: CASSLGERGYEQYF. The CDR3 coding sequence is TGTGCCAGCAGCTTGGGGGAACGGGGCTACGAGCAGTACTTC.

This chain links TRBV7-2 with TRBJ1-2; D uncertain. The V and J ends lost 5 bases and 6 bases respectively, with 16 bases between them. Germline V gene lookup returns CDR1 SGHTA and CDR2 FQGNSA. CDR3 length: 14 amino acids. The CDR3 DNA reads TGTGCCAGCAGCAGTAGGGAAACTCTCGATGGCTACACCTTC. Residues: CASSSRETLDGYTF.

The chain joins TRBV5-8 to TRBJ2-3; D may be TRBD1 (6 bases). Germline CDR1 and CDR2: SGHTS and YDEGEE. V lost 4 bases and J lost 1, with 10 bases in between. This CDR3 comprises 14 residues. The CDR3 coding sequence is TGTGCCAGCAGCATAAGACAGGGCACAGATACGCAGTATTTT. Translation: CASSIRQGTDTQYF.

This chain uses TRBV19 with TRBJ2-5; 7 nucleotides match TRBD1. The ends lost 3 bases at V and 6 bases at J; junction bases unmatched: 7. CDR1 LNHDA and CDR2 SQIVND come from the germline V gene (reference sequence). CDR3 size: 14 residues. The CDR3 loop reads CASSIRQGVQTQYF. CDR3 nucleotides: TGTGCCAGTAGTATCAGACAGGGTGTCCAGACCCAGTACTTC.

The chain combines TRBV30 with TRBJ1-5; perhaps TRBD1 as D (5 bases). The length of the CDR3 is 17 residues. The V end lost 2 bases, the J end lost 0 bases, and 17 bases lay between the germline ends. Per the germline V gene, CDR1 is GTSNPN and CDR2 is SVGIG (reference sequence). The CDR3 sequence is CAWSPSGTPYSNQPQHF. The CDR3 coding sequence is TGTGCCTGGAGTCCTTCTGGGACTCCTTATAGCAATCAGCCCCAGCATTTT.